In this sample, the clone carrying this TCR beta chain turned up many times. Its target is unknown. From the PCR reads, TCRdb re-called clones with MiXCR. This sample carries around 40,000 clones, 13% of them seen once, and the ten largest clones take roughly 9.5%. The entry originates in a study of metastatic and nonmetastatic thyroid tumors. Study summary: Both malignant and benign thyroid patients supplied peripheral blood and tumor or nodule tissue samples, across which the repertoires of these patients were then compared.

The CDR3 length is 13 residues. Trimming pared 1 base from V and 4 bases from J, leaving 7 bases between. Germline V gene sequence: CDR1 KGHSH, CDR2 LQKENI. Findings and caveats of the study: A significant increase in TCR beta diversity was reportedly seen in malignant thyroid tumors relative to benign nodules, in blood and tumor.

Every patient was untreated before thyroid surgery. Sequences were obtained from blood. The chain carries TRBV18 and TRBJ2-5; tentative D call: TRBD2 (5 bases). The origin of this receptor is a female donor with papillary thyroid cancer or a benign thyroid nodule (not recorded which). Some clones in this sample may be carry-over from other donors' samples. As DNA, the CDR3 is TGTGCCAGCTCACCACTAGGGAGAGAGACCCAGTACTTC. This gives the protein CASSPLGRETQYF.